This TCR beta chain was observed in a study of a mutant IDH1 vaccine in newly diagnosed glioma. Study-level background: Patients got radiotherapy, temozolomide, or both beforehand, and most got both.

A note on this clone: Its specificity is unknown.

Only in-frame clones appear in the TCRdb table, and some are missing; sequencing was by immunoSEQ multiplex PCR. The sample carries about 60,000 clones, more than 80% recorded once. J was trimmed by 1 base and V by 5 bases; bases with no gene match: 12. The germline V gene has CDR1 SGDLS and CDR2 YYNGEE. This CDR3 region has 19 residues. Noted time point: week 11, during vaccination. With topical imiquimod, each dose of the vaccine consisted of 300 ug of mutant IDH1 20-mer peptide. This sequence was found in a man younger than 45 with glioma. Source: PBMCs, taken from a glioma patient whose treatment included an IDH1 peptide vaccine. This chain joins TRBV9 and TRBJ2-5; 15 bases are a match to TRBD2. The CDR3: CASSTPGTSGRKGQETQYF. The CDR3 nucleotides are TGTGCCAGCAGTACCCCCGGGACTAGCGGGAGGAAAGGCCAAGAGACCCAGTACTTC.